These 24 T cell receptor beta chains share one sample of origin, sequenced in a study of blood T cell repertoires in COVID-19. Using immunoSEQ multiplex PCR, the repertoire was profiled, and TCRdb retains in-frame clones only, with some absent. The data hold some 170,000 clones, with roughly 85% observed a single time. The sequenced material came from peripheral blood. These receptors were obtained from a woman between 65 and 79 years old with acute or convalescent COVID-19.

The chain has TRBV4-1 and TRBJ1-5; TRBD1 agrees at 7 bases. With 1 base clipped from V and 4 bases from J, the junction kept 10 bases outside the gene matches. CDR3 length: 17 residues. CDR1 and CDR2 from the germline V gene are MGHRA and YSYEKL. The CDR3 protein is CASSQGEAQGRNQPQHF. The CDR3, as DNA: TGCGCCAGCAGCCAAGGGGAAGCACAGGGGAGAAATCAGCCCCAGCATTTT.

J is TRBJ1-2 and V is TRBV2; D remains ambiguous. Trimming removed 1 base from V and 4 bases from J, with 10 bases in between. The CDR3 contains 14 residues. Per germline, CDR1 SNHLY and CDR2 FYNNEI. In DNA form, the CDR3 reads TGTGCCAGCAGTGAAGGTGAGCTAAGCTATGGCTACACCTTC. This codes for CASSEGELSYGYTF. The variable domain in full, with the rest retrieved from reference TRBV2 and TRBJ1-2, is EPEVTQTPSHQVTQMGQEVILRCVPISNHLYFYWYRQILGQKVEFLVSFYNNEISEKSEIFDDQFSVERPDGSNFTLKIRSTKLEDSAMYFCASSEGELSYGYTFGSGTRLTVV.

The chain recombines TRBV24-1 with TRBJ1-1; D unresolved. Germline V CDR1 and CDR2: KGHDR, SFDVKD. V dropped 4 bases and J dropped 10 bases, with 12 bases sitting between them. The CDR3 contains 12 residues. For the CDR3, the DNA is TGTGCCACCAGTGACAGAGGGAATAGAGCTTTCTTT. Translated, it gives CATSDRGNRAFF.

J is TRBJ1-2 and V is TRBV28; weak D call: TRBD1 (5 bases). The germline V gene has CDR1 MDHEN and CDR2 SYDVKM. This CDR3 is built from 14 residues. Trimming shortened V by 8 bases and J by 7 bases, and 20 bases separated the two germline ends. The CDR3 nucleotides are TGTGCCAGCGACACACCAGGGATTCTCTCTGGCTACACCTTC. Translated: CASDTPGILSGYTF.

The gene calls are TRBV27 and TRBJ2-7, with D tentatively TRBD1 (6 bases). CDR3 size: 13 residues. Germline V gene data show CDR1 as MNHEY and CDR2 as SMNVEV (reference sequence). V lost 0 bases and J lost 7, with 10 bases in between. Here the CDR3 reads CASSLSQGREQYF. CDR3 nucleotide sequence: TGTGCCAGCAGTTTATCACAGGGCAGAGAGCAGTACTTC.

The V and J genes are TRBV11-2 and TRBJ2-5; possible D gene TRBD1, 6 bases. Trimming left V 5 bases short and J 2 bases short, with 15 bases between. The CDR3 is 15 amino acids. CDR1 and CDR2 from the germline V gene are SGHAT and FQNNGV. The CDR3, as DNA: TGTGCCAGCAGCCCGTACAGGGTCGGGCAAGAGACCCAGTACTTC. Its translation: CASSPYRVGQETQYF. Variable domain in full (rest from reference TRBV11-2 and TRBJ2-5): EAGVAQSPRYKIIEKRQSVAFWCNPISGHATLYWYQQILGQGPKLLIQFQNNGVVDDSQLPKDRFSAERLKGVDSTLKIQPAKLEDSAVYLCASSPYRVGQETQYFGPGTRLLVL.

The chain combines TRBV12-5 with TRBJ2-1; the match to TRBD1 covers 7 bases. Germline-derived CDR1 and CDR2 are LGHNT and FRNRAP. The CDR3 contains 11 residues. J was trimmed by 7 bases and V by 9 bases; bases with no gene match: 3. The CDR3: CARQGFNEQFF. Written as DNA, the CDR3 is TGTGCTAGACAGGGGTTTAATGAGCAGTTCTTC.

The chain joins TRBV12-3 or TRBV12-4 to TRBJ2-7; TRBD1 might be the D (6 bases). The CDR3 totals 13 residues. V lost 7 bases and J 2 bases, leaving 12 bases between the germline ends. CDR3 DNA: TGTGCCAGCACCTTACAGGGTGCCTACGAGCAGTACTTC. Translating it yields CASTLQGAYEQYF.

The V gene is TRBV6-5, the J gene TRBJ2-5, with D perhaps matching TRBD2 (6 bases). The CDR3 is 14 amino acids. The V end was cut by 8 bases, the J end by 5 bases, with 18 bases between. Germline V gives CDR1 MNHEY, CDR2 SVGAGI. CDR3 nucleotide sequence: TGTGCCAGCGCCGCTGGGGGGAGTGCGGAGACCCAGTACTTC. Translating it yields CASAAGGSAETQYF.

This chain joins TRBV7-6 and TRBJ1-1; no clear D gene. V was trimmed by 0 bases and J by 5 bases, leaving 7 bases between them. The CDR3 is 13 residues long. Germline V lookup: CDR1 SGHVS, CDR2 FNYEAQ. CDR3 loop: CASSLARETEAFF. DNA of the CDR3: TGTGCCAGCAGCTTAGCACGGGAAACTGAAGCTTTCTTT.

V and J are TRBV2 and TRBJ1-2, with a possible D match to TRBD1 (5 bases). The CDR3 totals 18 residues. Germline V gene lookup returns CDR1 SNHLY and CDR2 FYNNEI. Trimming shortened V by 0 bases and J by 4 bases, and 21 bases separated the two germline ends. The CDR3 DNA sequence: TGTGCCAGCAGTGAAGCGCAGTCCTGGGGCCAGGGATTCTATGGCTACACCTTC. This sequence encodes CASSEAQSWGQGFYGYTF.

This rearrangement joins TRBV7-9 to TRBJ1-2; perhaps TRBD1 as D (6 bases). Between the trimmed V and J ends, which lost 9 bases and 4 bases, there was a span of 18 bases. Germline values: CDR1 SEHNR, CDR2 FQNEAQ (reference sequence). CDR3 length: 14 amino acids. The CDR3 here is CASIQGAGFYGYTF. The CDR3 coding sequence is TGTGCCAGTATACAGGGAGCCGGGTTCTATGGCTACACCTTC. The full variable domain, with the rest looked up from reference TRBV7-9 and TRBJ1-2, is DTGVSQNPRHKITKRGQNVTFRCDPISEHNRLYWYRQTLGQGPEFLTYFQNEAQLEKSRLLSDRFSAERPKGSFSTLEIQRTEQGDSAMYLCASIQGAGFYGYTFGSGTRLTVV.

At least ten counts were recorded for this clone. The chain joins TRBV6-5 to TRBJ1-2; the D is unclear. CDR3 length: 11 residues. V lost 6 bases, J lost 5 bases, and 7 bases lay in between. Germline CDR1 and CDR2: MNHEY and SVGAGI. CDR3 coding DNA: TGTGCCAGCAGATACCTGTATGGCTACACCTTC. Protein: CASRYLYGYTF.

V is TRBV5-1 and J is TRBJ1-3, with 9 bases fitting TRBD1. V lost 3 bases and J lost 2; bases outside the gene matches: 6. This CDR3 has 16 residues. CDR1 and CDR2 from the germline V gene are SGHRS and YFSETQ. CDR3: CASSWGQGNPGNTIYF. As DNA, the CDR3 is TGCGCCAGCAGCTGGGGACAGGGCAACCCTGGAAACACCATATATTTT.

The chain combines TRBV3-1 (or the pseudogene TRBV3-2) with TRBJ2-6; D ambiguous. The length of the CDR3 is 15 residues. Germline CDR1 and CDR2: LGHDT and YNNKEL (reference sequence). Trimming left V 2 bases short and J 0 bases short, with 5 bases between. Written as DNA, the CDR3 is TGTGCCAGCAGCCAACGGTACTCTGGGGCCAACGTCCTGACTTTC. Protein product: CASSQRYSGANVLTF.

J is TRBJ2-1 and V is TRBV6-6; 8 bases match TRBD2. The CDR3 has 16 residues. V lost 6 bases to trimming and J lost 8 bases; unmatched junction nucleotides: 15. CDR1 MNHNY and CDR2 SVGAGI come from the germline V gene (reference sequence). The CDR3 protein is CASRPGTGLGRYEQFF. The CDR3 DNA reads as TGTGCCAGCAGACCAGGGACGGGACTAGGTCGGTATGAGCAGTTCTTC.

The chain carries TRBV5-1 and TRBJ2-5, with 13 bases lining up with TRBD2. The CDR3 extends over 17 amino acids. With V trimmed by 2 bases and J by 2 bases, 6 bases remained unmatched. Germline V gives CDR1 SGHRS, CDR2 YFSETQ. DNA for the CDR3: TGCGCCAGCAGCTTTTGGACTAGCGGGAGCTCACAAGAGACCCAGTACTTC. Protein sequence: CASSFWTSGSSQETQYF.

The V gene is TRBV5-1, the J gene TRBJ1-6; 10 positions agree with TRBD1. Losses at the gene ends were 0 bases for V and 7 bases for J; bases not matched to a gene: 4. Germline V gene lookup returns CDR1 SGHRS and CDR2 YFSETQ. CDR3 length: 16 residues. The CDR3 region is CASSLVGQGTNSPLHF. CDR3 in DNA: TGCGCCAGCAGCTTGGTGGGACAGGGGACGAATTCACCCCTCCACTTT. Full variable domain (remainder filled in from reference TRBV5-1 and TRBJ1-6): KAGVTQTPRYLIKTRGQQVTLSCSPISGHRSVSWYQQTPGQGLQFLFEYFSETQRNKGNFPGRFSGRQFSNSRSEMNVSTLELGDSALYLCASSLVGQGTNSPLHFGNGTRLTVT.

The chain links TRBV7-8 to TRBJ1-5, with D tentatively TRBD1 (5 bases). Germline values: CDR1 SGHVS, CDR2 FQNEAQ. CDR3 size: 14 residues. V shed 4 bases and J shed 8 bases, with 15 bases lying between them. CDR3 sequence: CASSSAWGDEPQHF. The CDR3 nucleotides read TGTGCCAGCAGCTCCGCCTGGGGGGATGAGCCCCAGCATTTT.

The chain employs TRBV4-2 and TRBJ2-5, with 12 nucleotides matching TRBD2. The junction had 15 bases not matched to a gene; V was cut back by 0 bases and J by 4 bases. The CDR3 is made up of 20 amino acids. Germline CDR1 reads LGHNA; CDR2 reads YNFKEQ. The CDR3 protein is CASSQDRNRALAGGGETQYF. The CDR3 bases are TGTGCCAGCAGCCAAGATAGGAACAGGGCGCTAGCGGGAGGGGGAGAGACCCAGTACTTC.

The V gene is TRBV6-5, the J gene TRBJ2-5, with TRBD2 matching 8 bases. V gave up 8 bases and J gave up 5 bases; unmatched junction bases: 10. CDR3 size: 14 residues. In germline, CDR1 is MNHEY, CDR2 SVGAGI. DNA of the CDR3: TGTGCCAGCGGGTCCAGCGGGAGCCGGGAGACCCAGTACTTC. Its protein is CASGSSGSRETQYF.

V and J are TRBV30 and TRBJ1-1; the D is unclear. The CDR3 runs to 13 residues. Trimming cost V 4 bases and J 3 bases, with 12 bases left between them. Germline CDR1 is GTSNPN and CDR2 is SVGIG (reference sequence). The CDR3 sequence: CAWTRQRDTEAFF. In nucleotides, the CDR3 is TGTGCCTGGACTAGGCAGAGGGACACTGAAGCTTTCTTT.

This sequence joins TRBV3-1 (or the pseudogene TRBV3-2) and TRBJ2-1; D is ambiguous. Trimming cost V 0 bases and J 8 bases, with 23 bases left between them. Per the germline V gene, CDR1 is LGHDT and CDR2 is YNNKEL (reference sequence). The CDR3 extends over 18 amino acids. The CDR3: CASSQEVPGRLIIDEQFF. The CDR3 bases are TGTGCCAGCAGCCAAGAGGTGCCCGGTCGCCTGATTATCGATGAGCAGTTCTTC.

The rearrangement links TRBV9 to TRBJ2-2; TRBD1 matches 12 bases. The germline V gene encodes CDR1 SGDLS and CDR2 YYNGEE. The CDR3 totals 15 residues. The J segment lost 7 bases and the V segment lost 3 bases, leaving 4 bases of the junction unmatched. CDR3 nucleotides: TGTGCCAGCAGCGAAGGGACAGGGGGCTTCGGGGAGCTGTTTTTT. Translation gives CASSEGTGGFGELFF.